The next 12 T cell receptor beta chains were all read from a single sample in a study of blood T cell repertoires in COVID-19. The repertoire was sequenced with immunoSEQ multiplex PCR; TCRdb's copy has only in-frame clones and lacks some. The sample carries roughly 72,000 clones, over 75% recorded once. The specimen sequenced was peripheral blood. All receptors come from a human donor in a cohort sampled during active COVID-19.

The J gene is TRBJ2-7, the V gene TRBV2, with D unclear. The CDR3 contains 13 residues. Trimming removed 8 bases from V and 9 bases from J, with 20 bases in between. The germline V gene encodes CDR1 SNHLY and CDR2 FYNNEI. The CDR3 coding sequence is TGTGCCAGCTCCCCCCAGGAATCGGCTGGGCAGTACTTC. This translates into CASSPQESAGQYF.

This chain uses TRBV6-5 with TRBJ2-5; no reliable D call. Per the germline V gene, CDR1 is MNHEY and CDR2 is SVGAGI. The CDR3 contains 11 residues. Trimming pared 6 bases from V and 2 bases from J, leaving 4 bases between. CDR3 loop: CASSLQETQYF. DNA for the CDR3: TGTGCCAGCAGCTTACAAGAGACCCAGTACTTC.

The chain uses TRBV9 and TRBJ2-1, with TRBD2 matching over 9 bases. The length of the CDR3 is 14 residues. Germline-derived CDR1 and CDR2 are SGDLS and YYNGEE. V shed 0 bases and J 8 bases; nucleotides not matched to a gene: 3. CDR3 residues: CASSVGAGGDEQFF. CDR3 sequence (DNA): TGTGCCAGCAGCGTAGGGGCGGGGGGGGATGAGCAGTTCTTC.

The chain is built from TRBV5-4 and TRBJ2-7; possibly TRBD2 for D (6 bases). CDR3 length: 13 amino acids. Trimming removed 2 bases at V and 5 bases at J, with 11 bases between. Germline-derived CDR1 and CDR2 are SGHNT and YYREEE (reference sequence). Here the CDR3 reads CASSFGGANEQYF. CDR3 in DNA: TGTGCCAGCAGCTTTGGAGGGGCCAACGAGCAGTACTTC.

The chain combines TRBV29-1 with TRBJ1-1; TRBD1 matches 7 bases. This CDR3 is 14 amino acids long. V trimming: 4 bases; J trimming: 2 bases; junction bases outside the gene matches: 7. The V gene's germline CDR1 is SQVTM and CDR2 ANQGSEA. The CDR3 spells CSVVTDRQNTEAFF. In nucleotides, the CDR3 is TGCAGCGTTGTTACGGACAGGCAAAACACTGAAGCTTTCTTT.

The chain joins TRBV6-5 to TRBJ2-1; 7 bases match TRBD2. The CDR3 consists of 15 residues. The V and J ends lost 1 base and 7 bases, in that order; junction bases with no gene match: 7. CDR1 MNHEY and CDR2 SVGAGI come from the germline V gene. The CDR3 region is CASSYYGGLGNEQFF. DNA for the CDR3: TGTGCCAGCAGTTACTACGGGGGGTTGGGGAATGAGCAGTTCTTC.

This clone was seen a handful of times. V is TRBV5-5 and J is TRBJ2-5; 7 bases align to TRBD2. The CDR3 length is 13 residues. J was trimmed by 5 bases and V by 2 bases; bases with no gene match: 3. Germline CDR1 SGHKS, CDR2 YYEKEE (reference sequence). In DNA, the CDR3 is TGTGCCAGCAGCTTTAGCGGGCGGGAGACCCAGTACTTC. Translating gives CASSFSGRETQYF.

The chain joins TRBV24-1 to TRBJ2-1; 11 bases line up with TRBD2. Germline trimming cut 3 bases from V and 7 bases from J; bases unmatched to any gene: 4. CDR3 length: 15 amino acids. Germline CDR1 KGHDR, CDR2 SFDVKD. CDR3 nucleotides: TGTGCCACCAGTGATACTAGCGGGAGTGGGAATGAGCAGTTCTTC. Protein product: CATSDTSGSGNEQFF.

The chain joins TRBV28 to TRBJ2-7; TRBD2 aligns across 10 bases. The germline CDR1 and CDR2 sequences are MDHEN and SYDVKM. V shed 5 bases, J shed 4 bases, and the junction held 5 bases outside the gene matches. There are 14 residues in the CDR3. The CDR3: CASSPLAGAYEQYF. The CDR3 nucleotides read TGTGCCAGCAGTCCCCTAGCGGGAGCTTACGAGCAGTACTTC.

This sequence joins TRBV6-2 or TRBV6-3 and TRBJ1-2, with 10 bases fitting TRBD1. This CDR3 comprises 15 residues. V lost 7 bases to trimming and J lost 4 bases; unmatched junction nucleotides: 9. Germline assignment: CDR1 MNHEY and CDR2 SVGEGT. CDR3 sequence (DNA): TGTGCCAGCACCCCTCCCGGGACAGGGGCCTATGGCTACACCTTC. Amino acid sequence: CASTPPGTGAYGYTF.

This chain uses TRBV7-9 with TRBJ2-7, with D possibly TRBD2 on 5 matching bases. The ends were cut back, 3 bases at V and 5 bases at J, with 26 bases in the middle. CDR3 size: 18 residues. Germline lookup yields CDR1 SEHNR and CDR2 FQNEAQ (reference sequence). The CDR3 loop reads CASSFQINPGLTEDEQYF. In DNA, the CDR3 is TGTGCCAGCAGCTTCCAAATAAACCCCGGACTGACGGAGGACGAGCAGTACTTC.

The rearrangement uses TRBV12-3 or TRBV12-4 and TRBJ2-2; maybe TRBD1 (5 bases). The CDR3 is made up of 13 amino acids. V was cut by 7 bases and J by 6 bases, with 12 bases left in between. The CDR3 DNA reads as TGTGCCAGCACCTTAGGGGTCCCCGGGGAGCTGTTTTTT. This translates into CASTLGVPGELFF.